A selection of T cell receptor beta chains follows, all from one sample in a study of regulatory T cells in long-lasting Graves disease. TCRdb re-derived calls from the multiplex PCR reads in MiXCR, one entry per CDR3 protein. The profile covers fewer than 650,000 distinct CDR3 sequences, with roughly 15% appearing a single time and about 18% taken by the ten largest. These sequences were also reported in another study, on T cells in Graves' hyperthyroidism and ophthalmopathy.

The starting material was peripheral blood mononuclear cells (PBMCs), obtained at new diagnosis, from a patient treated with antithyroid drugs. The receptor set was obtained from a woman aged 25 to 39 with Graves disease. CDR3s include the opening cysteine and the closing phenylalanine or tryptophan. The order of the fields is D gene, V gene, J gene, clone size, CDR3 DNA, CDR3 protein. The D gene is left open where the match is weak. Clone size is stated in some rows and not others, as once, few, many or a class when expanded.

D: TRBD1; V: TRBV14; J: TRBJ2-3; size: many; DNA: TGTGCCAGCAGCCATACCTTGGGACAGGCTAGCACAGATACGCAGTATTTT; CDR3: CASSHTLGQASTDTQYF
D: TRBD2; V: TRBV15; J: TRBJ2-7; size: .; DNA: TGTGCCACCAGCAGAGGTAGCGGGAACTACGAGCAGTACTTC; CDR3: CATSRGSGNYEQYF
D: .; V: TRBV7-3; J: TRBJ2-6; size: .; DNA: TGTGCCAGCAGCTTAAGTCCGGCCTCTGGGGCCAACGTCCTGACTTTC; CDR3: CASSLSPASGANVLTF
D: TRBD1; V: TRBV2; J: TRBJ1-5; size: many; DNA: TGTGCCAGCAGGGGGCAAGGACAGGGGGGCAATCAGCCCCAGCATTTT; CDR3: CASRGQGQGGNQPQHF
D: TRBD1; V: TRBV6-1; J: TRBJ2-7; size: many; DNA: TGTGCCAGCAGTATTGACAGGGGATACGAGCAGTACTTC; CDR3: CASSIDRGYEQYF
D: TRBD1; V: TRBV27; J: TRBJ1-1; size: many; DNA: TGTGCCAGCAGTTTATCGATGGGGACAGGGGTGGGTGAAGCTTTCTTT; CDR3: CASSLSMGTGVGEAFF
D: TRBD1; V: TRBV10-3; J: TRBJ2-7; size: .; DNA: TGTGCCACTACCAGGACAGGAGATGACTACGAGCAGTACTTC; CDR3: CATTRTGDDYEQYF
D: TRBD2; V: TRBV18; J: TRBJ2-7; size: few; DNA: TGTGCCAGCTCACCGTGGGGGTACGATAGCGGGAGCAGATTCTACGAGCAGTACTTC; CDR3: CASSPWGYDSGSRFYEQYF
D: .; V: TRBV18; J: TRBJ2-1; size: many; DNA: TGTGCCAGCTCACCGGACGTCTACAATGAGCAGTTCTTC; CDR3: CASSPDVYNEQFF
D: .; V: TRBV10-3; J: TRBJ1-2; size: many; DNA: TGTGCCATCAGTGACGGCCGACTGAACTATGGCTACACCTTC; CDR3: CAISDGRLNYGYTF
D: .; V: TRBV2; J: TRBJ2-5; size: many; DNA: TGTGCCAGCAGTGAGACGGAGGCAGTAGGGACCCAGTACTTC; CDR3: CASSETEAVGTQYF
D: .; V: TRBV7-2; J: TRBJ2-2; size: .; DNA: TGTGCCAGCAGAGTTGGAGGGCACACCGGGGAGCTGTTTTTT; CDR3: CASRVGGHTGELFF
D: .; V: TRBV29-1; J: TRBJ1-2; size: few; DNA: TGCAGCGTTGAGGGGTACGACTACACCTTC; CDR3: CSVEGYDYTF
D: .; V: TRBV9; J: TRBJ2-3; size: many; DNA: TGTGCCAGCAGCGCGCTCTCTACAGATACGCAGTATTTT; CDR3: CASSALSTDTQYF
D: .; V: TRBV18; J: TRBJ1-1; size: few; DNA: TGTGCCAGCTCCCAAAATGGTTTTTCTGAAGCTTTCTTT; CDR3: CASSQNGFSEAFF
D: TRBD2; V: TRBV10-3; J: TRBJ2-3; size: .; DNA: TGTGCCATCAGTGCCCCTTTGGGACTAGCGGGAGGCACAGATACGCAGTATTTT; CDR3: CAISAPLGLAGGTDTQYF
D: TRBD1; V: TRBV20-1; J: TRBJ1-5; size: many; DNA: TGCAGTGCTAGAGGGGACAGGGAATTCAATCAGCCCCAGCATTTT; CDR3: CSARGDREFNQPQHF
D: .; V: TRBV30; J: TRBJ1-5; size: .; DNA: TGTGCCTGGAGGGGGAGGTGGGGACGTCAGCCCCAGCATTTT; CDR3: CAWRGRWGRQPQHF
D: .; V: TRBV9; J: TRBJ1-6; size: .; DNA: TGTGCCAGCAGCCCAACACCGCAGGGTTATAATTCACCCCTCCACTTT; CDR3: CASSPTPQGYNSPLHF
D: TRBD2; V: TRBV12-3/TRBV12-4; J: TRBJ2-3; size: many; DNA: TGTGCCAGCAGTTTAGGCGCGGGAGTGGGCACAGATACGCAGTATTTT; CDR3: CASSLGAGVGTDTQYF
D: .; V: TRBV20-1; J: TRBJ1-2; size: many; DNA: TGCAGTGCGTTTCGCGAGGGTAACTATGGCTACACCTTC; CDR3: CSAFREGNYGYTF
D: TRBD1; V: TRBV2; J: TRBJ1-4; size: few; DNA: TGTGCCAGCAGTGAGGGACAGGGGAGGTTTGAAACTAATGAAAAACTGTTTTTT; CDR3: CASSEGQGRFETNEKLFF
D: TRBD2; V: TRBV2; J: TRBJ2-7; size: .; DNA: TGTGCCAGCATGGGGGCGGGACTAGCGGGAATCTCCTACGAGCAGTACTTC; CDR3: CASMGAGLAGISYEQYF
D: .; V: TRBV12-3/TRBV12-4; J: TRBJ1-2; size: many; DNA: TGTGCCAGCAGTTTACGCAGGGTTTATGTCTATGGCTACACCTTC; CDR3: CASSLRRVYVYGYTF
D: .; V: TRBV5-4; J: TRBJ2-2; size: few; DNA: TGTGCCAGCAGCTTGTCTATCACCGGGGAGCTGTTTTTT; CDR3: CASSLSITGELFF
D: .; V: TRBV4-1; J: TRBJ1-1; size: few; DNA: TGCGCCAGCAGCCAAGTAACCCCGAAGAACACTGAAGCTTTCTTT; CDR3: CASSQVTPKNTEAFF
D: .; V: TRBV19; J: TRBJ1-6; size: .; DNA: TGTGCCAGCGGACTAGTTAATTCACCCCTCCACTTT; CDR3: CASGLVNSPLHF
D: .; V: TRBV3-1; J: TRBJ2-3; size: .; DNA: TGTGCCAGCAGCCAAGGTGACCGATCGACGCAGTATTTT; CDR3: CASSQGDRSTQYF
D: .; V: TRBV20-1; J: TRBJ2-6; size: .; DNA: TGCAGTGCTAGGGGTAGGGGAAGCTCTGGGGCCAACGTCCTGACTTTC; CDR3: CSARGRGSSGANVLTF
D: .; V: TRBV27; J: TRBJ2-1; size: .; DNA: TGTGCCAGCAGTTTAGGCGGGAAAATTGAGCAGTTCTTC; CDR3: CASSLGGKIEQFF
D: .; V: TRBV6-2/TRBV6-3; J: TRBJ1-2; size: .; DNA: TGTGCCAGCAGTTACTCGACGGCACCCTATGGCTACACCTTC; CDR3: CASSYSTAPYGYTF
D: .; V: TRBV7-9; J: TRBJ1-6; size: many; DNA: TGTGCCAGCAGCTTCGGACTGATCAATTCACCCCTCCACTTT; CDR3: CASSFGLINSPLHF
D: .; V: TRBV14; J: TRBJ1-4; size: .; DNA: TGTGCCAGCAGCCAATTGACAGGTCTTAATGAAAAACTGTTTTTT; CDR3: CASSQLTGLNEKLFF
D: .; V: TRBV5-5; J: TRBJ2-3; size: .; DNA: TGTGCCAGCAGCTTGACGGCAGGGTTAACAGATACGCAGTATTTT; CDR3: CASSLTAGLTDTQYF
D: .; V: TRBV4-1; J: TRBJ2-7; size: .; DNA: TGCGCCAGCAGCCAAGCGAGATCTACCTACGAGCAGTACTTC; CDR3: CASSQARSTYEQYF
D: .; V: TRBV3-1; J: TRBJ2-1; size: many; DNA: TGTGCCAGCAGCCAAGTTAGCGGCGATGAGCAGTTCTTC; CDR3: CASSQVSGDEQFF